This T cell receptor beta chain is from a study of T cells after yellow fever vaccination. This CDR3 comprises 16 residues. V was cut by 3 bases and J by 4 bases, with 17 bases left in between. Germline CDR1 is SEHNR and CDR2 is FQNEAQ (reference sequence). The study's findings and limits: After the booster, over 95% of CD4 and more than 75% of CD8 primary-response clones were re-detected. On re-exposure, the response was weaker but peaked faster, at day 5 versus 15. Among all clonotypes, a small share was observed in both CD4 and CD8 compartments.

TCRdb analysed the 5' RACE reads with MiXCR anew, one entry per CDR3 protein. The table has more than 45,000 distinct CDR3 sequences, around 6.2% seen once. This clonotype appeared many times. The sequences come from PBMCs, either bulk or a sorted T-cell subset (CD4+, CD8+, memory, or dextramer-sorted; not recorded which), collected on the day of the yellow fever booster vaccination. This chain joins TRBV7-9 and TRBJ2-3, with D maybe TRBD1 (6 bases). This clonotype originated in a man younger than 35 who received the YFV17D yellow fever vaccine. CDR3 bases: TGTGCCAGCAGCTTTGAGGACAGTAAGTCCCCAGATACGCAGTATTTT. It translates to CASSFEDSKSPDTQYF. The variable domain in full, with the rest retrieved from reference TRBV7-9 and TRBJ2-3, is DTGVSQNPRHKITKRGQNVTFRCDPISEHNRLYWYRQTLGQGPEFLTYFQNEAQLEKSRLLSDRFSAERPKGSFSTLEIQRTEQGDSAMYLCASSFEDSKSPDTQYFGPGTRLTVL.